Shown below are 9 T cell receptor beta chains from a single sample sequenced in a study of blood T cell repertoires in COVID-19. Produced via immunoSEQ multiplex PCR; TCRdb's table is partial and in-frame only. The table includes approximately 210,000 clones, more than 70% detected once. Sequenced sample: PBMCs or T cells enriched from blood (not recorded which). The receptors were gathered from a woman aged 18-29 years who had recovered from COVID-19.

The rearrangement joins TRBV29-1 to TRBJ2-5; maybe TRBD2 (6 bases). There are 13 residues in the CDR3. V dropped 0 bases and J dropped 5 bases, with 10 bases sitting between them. Germline lookup yields CDR1 SQVTM and CDR2 ANQGSEA. CDR3 amino acids: CSVEELEGETQYF. The CDR3 region has the DNA TGCAGCGTTGAAGAGTTGGAGGGTGAGACCCAGTACTTC.

CDR3 amino acids: CASSSPRLTPEQYF. In nucleotides, the CDR3 is TGTGCCAGCAGTTCCCCCCGACTAACCCCCGAGCAGTACTTC. The chain has TRBV6-5 and TRBJ2-7, with D perhaps TRBD2 (5 bases). This CDR3 contains 14 residues. Trimming removed 4 bases from V and 6 bases from J, with 16 bases in between. Per germline, CDR1 MNHEY and CDR2 SVGAGI.

V usage is TRBV2 and J usage is TRBJ1-5; D remains unclear. V lost 7 bases to trimming and J lost 0 bases, with 7 bases between them. This CDR3 is built from 13 residues. Germline CDR1 and CDR2: SNHLY and FYNNEI. The DNA for the CDR3 is TGTGCCAGCATGGCTTATAGCAATCAGCCCCAGCATTTT. As protein: CASMAYSNQPQHF. Variable domain in full (rest from reference TRBV2 and TRBJ1-5): EPEVTQTPSHQVTQMGQEVILRCVPISNHLYFYWYRQILGQKVEFLVSFYNNEISEKSEIFDDQFSVERPDGSNFTLKIRSTKLEDSAMYFCASMAYSNQPQHFGDGTRLSIL.

The chain links TRBV7-9 to TRBJ1-1, with D hard to call. Germline V CDR1 and CDR2: SEHNR, FQNEAQ (reference sequence). The V end lost 2 bases, the J end lost 6 bases, and 13 bases lay between the germline ends. CDR3 length equals 14 residues. The CDR3 region has the DNA TGTGCCAGCAGCTTATCGAGGGAACGGGCTGAAGCTTTCTTT. It codes for CASSLSRERAEAFF.

This chain joins TRBV3-1 (or the pseudogene TRBV3-2) and TRBJ2-4; tentative D call: TRBD1 (6 bases). The germline gives CDR1 LGHDT, CDR2 YNNKEL (reference sequence). The CDR3 has 16 amino acids. V lost 1 base and J lost 1, with 11 bases in between. The CDR3 DNA reads TGTGCCAGCAGCCAAGTCCTACAGGGCGCCAAAAACATTCAGTACTTC. Translated: CASSQVLQGAKNIQYF.

The J gene is TRBJ1-2, the V gene TRBV11-2; D perhaps matches TRBD1 (5 bases). Trimming removed 5 bases at V and 0 bases at J, with 13 bases between. The CDR3 covers 15 residues. CDR1 is SGHAT, CDR2 FQNNGV, per germline. The CDR3: CASSANGASNYGYTF. The CDR3 DNA sequence: TGTGCCAGCAGCGCGAATGGGGCTTCTAACTATGGCTACACCTTC.

V and J are TRBV2 and TRBJ1-1; 8 nucleotides align to TRBD1. The CDR3 sequence is 12 residues long. Germline values: CDR1 SNHLY, CDR2 FYNNEI. V was clipped by 11 bases and J by 5 bases; unmatched bases: 7. The CDR3 sequence is CAGNRGGTEAFF. CDR3 coding DNA: TGTGCCGGAAACAGGGGGGGGACTGAAGCTTTCTTT.

This clone showed up just a few times. This chain uses TRBV9 with TRBJ1-2; 7 nucleotides line up with TRBD1. The CDR3 has 17 residues. CDR1 and CDR2 (germline): SGDLS, YYNGEE. J gave up 3 bases and V 0 bases, and 11 bases lay outside the gene matches. The CDR3 nucleotides are TGTGCCAGCAGCGTAGGCGGAATTAGGGGGCTCGACTATGGCTACACCTTC. Protein sequence: CASSVGGIRGLDYGYTF.

The CDR3 loop reads CASSPTGGMNTEAFF. The CDR3 DNA reads TGTGCCAGCTCACCGACAGGGGGGATGAACACTGAAGCTTTCTTT. The chain uses TRBV18 and TRBJ1-1, with 9 nucleotides matching TRBD1. J lost 0 bases, V lost 3 bases, and 2 bases had no gene match. This CDR3 has 15 amino acids. The germline CDR1 and CDR2 sequences are KGHSH and LQKENI.